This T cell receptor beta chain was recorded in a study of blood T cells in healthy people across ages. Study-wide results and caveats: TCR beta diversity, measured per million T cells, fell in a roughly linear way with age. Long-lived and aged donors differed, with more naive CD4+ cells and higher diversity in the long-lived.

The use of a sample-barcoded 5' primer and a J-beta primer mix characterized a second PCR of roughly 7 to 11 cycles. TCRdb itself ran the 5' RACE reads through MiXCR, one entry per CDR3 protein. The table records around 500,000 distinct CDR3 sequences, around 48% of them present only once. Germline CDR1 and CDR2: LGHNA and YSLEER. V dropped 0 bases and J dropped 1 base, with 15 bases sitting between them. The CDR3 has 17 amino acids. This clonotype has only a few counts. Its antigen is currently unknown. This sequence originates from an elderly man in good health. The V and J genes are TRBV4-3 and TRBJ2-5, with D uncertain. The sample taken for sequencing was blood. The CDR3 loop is CASSQEAFRGAQETQYF. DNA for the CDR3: TGCGCCAGCAGCCAAGAGGCGTTTCGCGGCGCCCAAGAGACCCAGTACTTC.